The T cell receptor beta chain under discussion was sequenced for a study of T cell changes during pregnancy in multiple sclerosis (dated by TCRdb to about 2019). About the study as a whole: In women with multiple sclerosis, the researchers looked at how the T cell repertoire shifted as pregnancy progressed.

V drops 5 bases and J drops 3 bases, leaving 12 bases in between. Per the germline V gene, SGDLS is the CDR1 and YYNGEE is the CDR2. Taken from cysteine to phenylalanine, the CDR3 has 13 residues. The sequence is cut down to CDR3 DNA, 39 bases in frame from base 1. Of note for this clone: Its antigen remains unidentified. Base qualities are not at hand, and no much larger clone is one base apart.

The method behind the library was the immunoSEQ multiplex PCR assay. This is the immuneACCESS table as TCRdb keeps it, with only in-frame sequences that have V and J called. A part of the clones is gone; compared with another copy, unresolved V genes explain less than half, and the rest is unexplained. The sample has approximately 80,000 clones on record, less than 95% of them singletons. The ten most abundant clones make up more than 2% of the sample. Here the sequenced sample was peripheral blood, taken in the third trimester of pregnancy. The clonotype originates from a female donor with multiple sclerosis, enrolled in a pregnancy study. The chain uses TRBV9 and TRBJ2-7; the D region possibly corresponds to TRBD1 (6 bases align). DNA sequence: TGTGCCAGCAGTCCAGGGGACGTCTACGAGCAGTACTTC. It encodes CASSPGDVYEQYF.